A single sample gave rise to the 26 T cell receptor beta chains below, sequenced in a study of metastatic and nonmetastatic thyroid tumors (dated by TCRdb to 2020 to 2021). Before undergoing thyroid surgery, none of the patients had been given any kind of treatment. The library was produced with PCR. Sequencing was carried out with an Illumina HiSeq 4000. The public sequencing data were trimmed at Q25 with fastp and processed into clonotypes with MiXCR by TCRdb, which kept only in-frame beta chains. For this sample there are 34,000 or so clones; about a third appear just once. Approximately 22% of the sample rests with the top ten. The sample was tumor tissue. The receptors were gathered from a female donor with papillary thyroid cancer or a benign thyroid nodule (not recorded which). Some clones in this sample may be carry-over from other donors' samples.

This rearrangement joins TRBV20-1 to TRBJ2-2; TRBD2 agrees at 10 bases. CDR1 and CDR2 from the germline V gene are DFQATT and SNEGSKA (reference sequence). Trimming cost V 2 bases and J 5 bases; bases outside gene matches: 5. The CDR3 consists of 15 residues. The CDR3 DNA reads TGCAGTGCTAGACTAGCGGGAGATCGGACCGGGGAGCTGTTTTTT. As protein: CSARLAGDRTGELFF.

This clone was seen more than once but under ten times. The J gene is TRBJ1-2, the V gene TRBV6-1; D is possibly TRBD1 (5 bases). V lost 6 bases to trimming and J lost 8 bases, with 16 bases between them. The CDR3 contains 13 residues. Germline values: CDR1 MNHNS, CDR2 SASEGT. CDR3 loop: CASSPGQGRGYTF. The CDR3 DNA reads TGTGCCAGCAGCCCGGGGCAAGGAAGAGGCTACACCTTC.

This clone was observed a few times. The genes are TRBV6-1 and TRBJ2-7, with D tentatively TRBD1 (6 bases). Deletions cut 5 bases from V and 3 bases from J, with 11 bases between. The CDR3 is 13 amino acids. Germline V gene data show CDR1 as MNHNS and CDR2 as SASEGT. CDR3 in DNA: TGTGCCAGCAGTAGGACAGAGGGCTACGAGCAGTACTTC. It yields the protein CASSRTEGYEQYF.

V is TRBV28 and J is TRBJ1-2; 8 bases map to TRBD1. V lost 4 bases, J lost 6 bases, and 10 bases stayed unmatched. The CDR3 is 15 residues long. Germline lookup yields CDR1 MDHEN and CDR2 SYDVKM. As DNA, the CDR3 is TGTGCCAGCAGTTCCCGGACAGGGCTTTGGGATGGCTACACCTTC. This sequence encodes CASSSRTGLWDGYTF.

Of note for this clone: The junction shows a germline mismatch at one end, possibly a read error. The chain couples TRBV5-1 to TRBJ2-6; 7 bases match TRBD2. Germline CDR1 reads SGHRS; CDR2 reads YFSETQ. CDR3 length: 17 amino acids. This CDR3 is CASSPRGAGVWANVLTF. As DNA, the CDR3 is TGCGCCAGCAGCCCACGAGGGGCGGGAGTTTGGGCCAACGTCCTGACCTTC.

This clone was seen only a few times. The chain has TRBV20-1 and TRBJ1-2, with 9 bases lining up with TRBD1. Looked up from germline, CDR1 is DFQATT and CDR2 is SNEGSKA (reference sequence). The CDR3 covers 11 residues. Trimming removed 7 bases from V and 4 bases from J; junction bases left unmatched: 1. The CDR3 DNA follows: TGCAGTGTGGACAGGGGCTATGGCTACACCTTC. Its protein product is CSVDRGYGYTF.

The chain carries TRBV7-6 and TRBJ2-7; a possible D gene is TRBD2 (6 bases). Per germline, CDR1 SGHVS and CDR2 FNYEAQ. The V end was cut by 5 bases, the J end by 2 bases, with 10 bases between. The length of the CDR3 is 13 residues. The CDR3 is CASSGGTTYEQYF. The CDR3, as DNA: TGTGCCAGCAGCGGAGGGACGACCTACGAGCAGTACTTC. Combining the CDR3 with reference TRBV7-6 and TRBJ2-7 gives the whole variable domain GAGVSQSPRYKVTKRGQDVALRCDPISGHVSLYWYRQALGQGPEFLTYFNYEAQQDKSGLPNDRFSAERPEGSISTLTIQRTEQRDSAMYRCASSGGTTYEQYFGPGTRLTVT.

This clone counts as large. This sequence joins TRBV6-1 and TRBJ1-5; 8 bases map to TRBD1. Germline assignment: CDR1 MNHNS and CDR2 SASEGT. V lost 2 bases to trimming and J lost 3 bases; unmatched junction nucleotides: 6. This CDR3 region has 16 residues. This CDR3 reads CASSEHPGGNNQPQHF. The CDR3 DNA sequence: TGTGCCAGCAGTGAACATCCAGGGGGCAACAATCAGCCCCAGCATTTT.

This clone is termed medium-sized. This sequence joins TRBV20-1 and TRBJ2-5, with a tentative D call TRBD2 (7 bases). V lost 6 bases and J lost 5, with 19 bases in between. Germline CDR1 reads DFQATT; CDR2 reads SNEGSKA (reference sequence). This CDR3 is 14 amino acids long. The CDR3 sequence is CSAVGGANGETQYF. CDR3 DNA sequence: TGCAGTGCCGTAGGGGGGGCCAACGGGGAGACCCAGTACTTC.

This clone was counted many times. In nucleotides, the CDR3 is TGTGCCAGCAGTTACTCACGAACATGGGACAATGAGCAGTTCTTC. Residues: CASSYSRTWDNEQFF. V usage is TRBV6-6 and J usage is TRBJ2-1; D unclear. Germline V gene lookup returns CDR1 MNHNY and CDR2 SVGAGI (reference sequence). The V gene lost 0 bases and the J gene lost 5 bases, with 11 bases spanning the gap. The CDR3 loop spans 15 amino acids.

CDR3 bases: TGTGCCAGCACCTTAAATAGGTGGACAGGCTCCTACAATGAGCAGTTCTTC. This gives the protein CASTLNRWTGSYNEQFF. The chain carries TRBV6-5 and TRBJ2-1; TRBD1 aligns across 7 bases. J was trimmed by 0 bases and V by 7 bases; bases with no gene match: 12. Germline-derived CDR1 and CDR2 are MNHEY and SVGAGI. The CDR3 totals 17 residues.

V is TRBV6-5 and J is TRBJ1-3, with a possible D match to TRBD1 (5 bases). The length of the CDR3 is 16 residues. With 1 base removed from V and 0 bases from J, the gap between germline ends came to 10 bases. The germline gives CDR1 MNHEY, CDR2 SVGAGI. The CDR3 DNA reads TGTGCCAGCAGTTACTGGCAGGGCAGCTCTGGAAACACCATATATTTT. Protein sequence: CASSYWQGSSGNTIYF.

The chain employs TRBV5-6 and TRBJ1-6; D gene uncertain. Germline values: CDR1 SGHDT, CDR2 YYEEEE. The CDR3 covers 15 residues. V lost 0 bases, J lost 1 base, and 5 bases lay in between. DNA for the CDR3: TGTGCCAGCAGCTTGGGGGTTTCCTATAATTCACCCCTCCACTTT. This translates into CASSLGVSYNSPLHF.

Only a few counts were recorded for this clone. The chain employs TRBV12-3 or TRBV12-4 and TRBJ2-7; 9 nucleotides line up with TRBD1. The CDR3 runs to 15 residues. Losses at the gene ends were 3 bases for V and 5 bases for J; bases not matched to a gene: 8. CDR3 nucleotides: TGTGCCAGCAGTTTTCTCCCGGGACAGGGTCACGAGCAGTACTTC. It is translated as CASSFLPGQGHEQYF.

This clone appeared a few times. The chain is built from TRBV2 and TRBJ1-5, with D possibly TRBD1 on 6 matching bases. Trimming took off 8 bases at V and 1 base at J, with 15 bases between the two ends. The CDR3 extends over 15 amino acids. The germline V gene has CDR1 SNHLY and CDR2 FYNNEI. CDR3 nucleotide sequence: TGTGCCAGCGCCCGGACAGTTACGAGCAATCAGCCCCAGCATTTT. It specifies CASARTVTSNQPQHF. The full variable domain, its missing parts supplied by reference TRBV2 and TRBJ1-5, is EPEVTQTPSHQVTQMGQEVILRCVPISNHLYFYWYRQILGQKVEFLVSFYNNEISEKSEIFDDQFSVERPDGSNFTLKIRSTKLEDSAMYFCASARTVTSNQPQHFGDGTRLSIL.

By frequency in the sample, this clone is medium-sized. This chain connects TRBV6-1 to TRBJ1-3, with D tentatively TRBD1 (5 bases). The CDR3 is made up of 17 amino acids. V gave up 2 bases and J gave up 4 bases, with 18 bases separating them. Germline V gene data show CDR1 as MNHNS and CDR2 as SASEGT. The CDR3 DNA reads TGTGCCAGCAGTGAAATAGAGGGGCTAGCGAAGGGAAACACCATATATTTT. Translation: CASSEIEGLAKGNTIYF.

This clone was counted between two and nine times. This chain joins TRBV2 and TRBJ2-7; maybe TRBD2 (6 bases). V was clipped by 8 bases and J by 11 bases, with 16 bases between them. This CDR3 region has 11 residues. The germline V gene encodes CDR1 SNHLY and CDR2 FYNNEI. As DNA, the CDR3 is TGTGCCAGCTCGGGGCGGGACCTGGAGTACTTC. Translating gives CASSGRDLEYF.

The chain uses TRBV12-3 or TRBV12-4 and TRBJ2-7; D gene uncertain. CDR3 length: 13 residues. Trimming removed 2 bases from V and 6 bases from J, with 11 bases in between. The CDR3 loop is CASSLIPDSEQYF. Written as DNA, the CDR3 is TGTGCCAGCAGTTTAATTCCGGATAGCGAGCAGTACTTC.

This clone was observed once. Other DNA sequences from this sample encode an identical CDR3 as well. The chain joins TRBV9 to TRBJ2-5; no definite D call. Per germline, CDR1 SGDLS and CDR2 YYNGEE. V was trimmed by 1 base and J by 5 bases, leaving 9 bases between them. The CDR3 has 13 residues. The CDR3 bases are TGTGCCAGCAGCGTACAAGTCGGGGAGACCCAGTACTTC. Protein sequence: CASSVQVGETQYF.

The V call is TRBV11-3, the J call TRBJ1-2; weak D call: TRBD1 (6 bases). The CDR3 runs to 14 residues. Trimming removed 5 bases at V and 6 bases at J, with 16 bases between. Germline assignment: CDR1 SGHNT and CDR2 YENEEA. The CDR3 sequence: CASSLEGGRDGYTF. The CDR3 DNA is TGTGCCAGCAGCCTCGAGGGGGGACGAGATGGCTACACCTTC.

The table lists this clone with a count of one. This chain uses TRBV7-9 with TRBJ2-2; unclear D gene. V was trimmed by 5 bases and J by 6 bases, leaving 13 bases between them. CDR3 length equals 14 residues. Germline V lookup: CDR1 SEHNR, CDR2 FQNEAQ (reference sequence). The CDR3 protein is CASSPMSGPGELFF. The CDR3 DNA follows: TGTGCCAGCAGCCCTATGTCCGGGCCCGGGGAGCTGTTTTTT. The entire variable domain, with the rest obtained from reference TRBV7-9 and TRBJ2-2, is as follows: DTGVSQNPRHKITKRGQNVTFRCDPISEHNRLYWYRQTLGQGPEFLTYFQNEAQLEKSRLLSDRFSAERPKGSFSTLEIQRTEQGDSAMYLCASSPMSGPGELFFGEGSRLTVL.

About this clone: The junction shows a germline mismatch at one end, possibly a read error. V and J are TRBV19 and TRBJ2-6; TRBD1 agrees at 11 bases. This CDR3 is built from 18 residues. Per the germline V gene, CDR1 is LNHDA and CDR2 is SQIVND (reference sequence). In DNA form, the CDR3 reads TGTGCCAGTAGTATACAAGGACAGGGGGCAGCTGGGGCCAACGCCCTGACTTTC. As protein: CASSIQGQGAAGANALTF.

The chain carries TRBV5-1 and TRBJ1-2, with 8 bases matching TRBD1. J lost 4 bases, V lost 1 base, and 6 bases had no gene match. Looked up from germline, CDR1 is SGHRS and CDR2 is YFSETQ. The CDR3 spans 15 residues. Written as DNA, the CDR3 is TGCGCCAGCAGCTTGTTTGGACAGGGTATCTATGGCTACACCTTC. It specifies CASSLFGQGIYGYTF.

This chain links TRBV11-1 with TRBJ2-3, with D perhaps matching TRBD2 (5 bases). The CDR3 runs 12 residues. Germline V CDR1 and CDR2: SGHAT, FQDESV (reference sequence). V lost 6 bases to trimming and J lost 3 bases, with 7 bases between them. For the CDR3, the DNA is TGTGCCAGCAGGTCGGGGACAGATACGCAGTATTTT. As protein: CASRSGTDTQYF. The full variable domain, its missing parts supplied by reference TRBV11-1 and TRBJ2-3, is EAEVAQSPRYKITEKSQAVAFWCDPISGHATLYWYRQILGQGPELLVQFQDESVVDDSQLPKDRFSAERLKGVDSTLKIQPAELGDSAMYLCASRSGTDTQYFGPGTRLTVL.

The CDR3 protein is CASSLGLSAPSGEQYF. CDR3 nucleotides: TGTGCCAGCAGCCTTGGACTGTCCGCTCCCTCTGGGGAGCAGTACTTC. The rearrangement joins TRBV5-8 to TRBJ2-7, with TRBD2 as a possible D gene (5 bases). This CDR3 region has 16 residues. V was trimmed by 4 bases and J by 7 bases, leaving 24 bases between them. Germline lookup yields CDR1 SGHTS and CDR2 YDEGEE.

In this sample, this clone turned up a few times. V gene TRBV2 combines with J gene TRBJ1-2, with no clear D. The CDR3 runs to 13 residues. The ends were cut back, 6 bases at V and 8 bases at J, with 16 bases in the middle. CDR1 and CDR2 (germline): SNHLY, FYNNEI. CDR3 in amino acids: CASRGGTMGGYTF. The CDR3 DNA follows: TGTGCCAGCAGGGGTGGTACAATGGGAGGCTACACCTTC. The full variable domain, rest sourced from reference TRBV2 and TRBJ1-2, is EPEVTQTPSHQVTQMGQEVILRCVPISNHLYFYWYRQILGQKVEFLVSFYNNEISEKSEIFDDQFSVERPDGSNFTLKIRSTKLEDSAMYFCASRGGTMGGYTFGSGTRLTVV.